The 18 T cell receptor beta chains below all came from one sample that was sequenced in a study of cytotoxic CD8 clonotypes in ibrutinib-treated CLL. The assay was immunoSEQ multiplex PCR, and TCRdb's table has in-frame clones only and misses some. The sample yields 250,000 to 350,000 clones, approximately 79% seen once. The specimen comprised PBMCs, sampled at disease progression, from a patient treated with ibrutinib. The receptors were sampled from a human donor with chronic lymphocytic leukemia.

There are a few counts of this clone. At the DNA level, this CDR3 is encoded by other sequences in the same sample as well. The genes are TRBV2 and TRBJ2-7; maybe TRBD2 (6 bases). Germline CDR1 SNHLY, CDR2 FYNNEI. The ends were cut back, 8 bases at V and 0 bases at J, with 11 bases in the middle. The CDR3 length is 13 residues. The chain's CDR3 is CASGTGASYEQYF. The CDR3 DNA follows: TGTGCCAGCGGGACGGGAGCCTCCTACGAGCAGTACTTC.

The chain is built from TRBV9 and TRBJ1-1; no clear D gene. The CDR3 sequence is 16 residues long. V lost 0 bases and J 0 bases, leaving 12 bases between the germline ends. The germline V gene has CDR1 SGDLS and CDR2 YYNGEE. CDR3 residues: CASSVGGPIMNTEAFF. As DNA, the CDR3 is TGTGCCAGCAGCGTAGGTGGACCGATCATGAACACTGAAGCTTTCTTT. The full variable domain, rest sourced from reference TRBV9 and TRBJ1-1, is DSGVTQTPKHLITATGQRVTLRCSPRSGDLSVYWYQQSLDQGLQFLIQYYNGEERAKGNILERFSAQQFPDLHSELNLSSLELGDSALYFCASSVGGPIMNTEAFFGQGTRLTVV.

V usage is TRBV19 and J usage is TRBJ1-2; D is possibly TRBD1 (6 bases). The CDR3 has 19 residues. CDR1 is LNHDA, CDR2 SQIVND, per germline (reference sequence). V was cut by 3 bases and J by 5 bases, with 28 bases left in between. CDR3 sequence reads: CASSINRGDKQRSLYGYTF. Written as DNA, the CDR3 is TGTGCCAGTAGTATCAATAGGGGGGACAAACAGCGTAGCTTGTATGGCTACACCTTC.

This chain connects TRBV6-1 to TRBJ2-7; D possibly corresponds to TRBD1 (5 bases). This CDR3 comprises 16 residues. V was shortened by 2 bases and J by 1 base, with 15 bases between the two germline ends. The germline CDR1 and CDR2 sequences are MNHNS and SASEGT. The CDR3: CASSEYLDTRSYEQYF. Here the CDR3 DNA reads TGTGCCAGCAGTGAATACTTGGACACTCGATCCTACGAGCAGTACTTC.

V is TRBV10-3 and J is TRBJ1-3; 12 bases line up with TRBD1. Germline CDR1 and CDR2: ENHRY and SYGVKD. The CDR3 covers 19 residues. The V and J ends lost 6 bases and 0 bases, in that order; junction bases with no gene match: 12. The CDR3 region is CAIRKDGTGGSLSGNTIYF. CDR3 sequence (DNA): TGTGCCATCAGAAAAGACGGGACAGGGGGCTCTCTCTCTGGAAACACCATATATTTT.

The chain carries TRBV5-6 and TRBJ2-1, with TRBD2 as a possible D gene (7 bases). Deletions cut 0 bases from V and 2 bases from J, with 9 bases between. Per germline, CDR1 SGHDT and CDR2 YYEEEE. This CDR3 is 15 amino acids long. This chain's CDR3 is CASSLVGGAYNEQFF. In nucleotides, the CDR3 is TGTGCCAGCAGCTTGGTAGGGGGGGCCTACAATGAGCAGTTCTTC.

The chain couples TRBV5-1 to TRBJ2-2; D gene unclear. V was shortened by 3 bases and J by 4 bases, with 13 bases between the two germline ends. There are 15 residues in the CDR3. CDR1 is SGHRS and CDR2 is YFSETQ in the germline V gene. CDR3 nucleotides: TGCGCCAGCAGCTCGGAACCCCGTCCCACCGGGGAGCTGTTTTTT. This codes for CASSSEPRPTGELFF.

The CDR3 DNA is TGTGCCAGCAGTCATACCTTGGATGAGCAGTTCTTC. Amino acid sequence: CASSHTLDEQFF. J is TRBJ2-1 and V is TRBV28; D not resolved. Germline V gene data show CDR1 as MDHEN and CDR2 as SYDVKM. The CDR3 has 12 amino acids. Trimming removed 5 bases at V and 8 bases at J, with 10 bases between.

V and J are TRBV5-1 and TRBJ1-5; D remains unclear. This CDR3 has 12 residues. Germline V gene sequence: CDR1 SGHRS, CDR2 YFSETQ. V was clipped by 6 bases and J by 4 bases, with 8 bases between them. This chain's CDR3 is CASTRRNQPQHF. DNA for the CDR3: TGCGCCAGCACAAGGCGTAATCAGCCCCAGCATTTT.

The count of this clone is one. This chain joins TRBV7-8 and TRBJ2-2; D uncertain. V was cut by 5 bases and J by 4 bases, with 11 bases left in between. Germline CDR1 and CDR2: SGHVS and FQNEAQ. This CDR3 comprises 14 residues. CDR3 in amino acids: CASSRRLSTGELFF. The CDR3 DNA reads TGTGCCAGCAGCCGGCGGTTAAGCACCGGGGAGCTGTTTTTT.

The CDR3 here is CASSSLAGAYNEQFF. Here the CDR3 DNA reads TGTGCCAGCAGCTCCCTAGCGGGAGCTTACAATGAGCAGTTCTTC. The rearrangement uses TRBV7-9 and TRBJ2-1; 10 bases agree with TRBD2. The germline CDR1 and CDR2 sequences are SEHNR and FQNEAQ (reference sequence). With V trimmed by 4 bases and J by 4 bases, 4 bases remained unmatched. The CDR3 totals 15 residues.

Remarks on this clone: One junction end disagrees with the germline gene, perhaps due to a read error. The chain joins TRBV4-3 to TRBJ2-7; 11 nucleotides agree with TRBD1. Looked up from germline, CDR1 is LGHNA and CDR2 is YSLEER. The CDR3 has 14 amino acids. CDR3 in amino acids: CASSQGPRRDRGWF. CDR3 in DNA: TGCGCCAGCAGCCAAGGCCCTCGGCGGGACAGGGGGTGGTTC.

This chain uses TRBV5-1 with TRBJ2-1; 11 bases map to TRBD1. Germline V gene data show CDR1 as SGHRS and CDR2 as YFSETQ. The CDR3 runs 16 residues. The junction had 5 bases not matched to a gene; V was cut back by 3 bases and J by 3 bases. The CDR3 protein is CASSSGTGGLYNEQFF. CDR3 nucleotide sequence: TGCGCCAGCAGCTCCGGGACAGGGGGACTCTACAATGAGCAGTTCTTC.

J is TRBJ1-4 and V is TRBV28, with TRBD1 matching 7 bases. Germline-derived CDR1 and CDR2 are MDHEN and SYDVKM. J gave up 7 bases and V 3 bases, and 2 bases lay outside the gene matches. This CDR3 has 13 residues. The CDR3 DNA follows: TGTGCCAGCAGTTTCAGGGGGGGTGAAAAACTGTTTTTT. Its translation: CASSFRGGEKLFF.

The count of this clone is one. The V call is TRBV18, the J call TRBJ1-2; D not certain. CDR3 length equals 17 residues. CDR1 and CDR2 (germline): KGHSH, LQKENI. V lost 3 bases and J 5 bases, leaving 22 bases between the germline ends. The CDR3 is CASSPNWSTRRVYGYTF. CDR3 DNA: TGTGCCAGCTCACCGAACTGGTCGACCAGGCGCGTTTATGGCTACACCTTC.

Here the CDR3 DNA reads TGCGCCAGCAGACGGGAGGGCCGGGCAGATACGCAGTATTTT. Translation: CASRREGRADTQYF. V is TRBV5-1 and J is TRBJ2-3; 8 nucleotides align to TRBD2. J lost 4 bases, V lost 5 bases, and 6 bases had no gene match. The length of the CDR3 is 14 residues. Germline-derived CDR1 and CDR2 are SGHRS and YFSETQ.

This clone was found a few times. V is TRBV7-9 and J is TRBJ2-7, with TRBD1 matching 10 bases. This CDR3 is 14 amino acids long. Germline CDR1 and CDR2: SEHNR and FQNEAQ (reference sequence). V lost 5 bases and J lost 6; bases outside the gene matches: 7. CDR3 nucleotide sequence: TGTGCCAGCAGCAAGCCGGGACAGGGGTTCGAGCAGTACTTC. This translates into CASSKPGQGFEQYF. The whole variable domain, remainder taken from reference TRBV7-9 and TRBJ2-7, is DTGVSQNPRHKITKRGQNVTFRCDPISEHNRLYWYRQTLGQGPEFLTYFQNEAQLEKSRLLSDRFSAERPKGSFSTLEIQRTEQGDSAMYLCASSKPGQGFEQYFGPGTRLTVT.

This CDR3 reads CASRASSYNEQFF. Here the CDR3 DNA reads TGTGCCAGCCGGGCTAGCTCCTACAATGAGCAGTTCTTC. This chain connects TRBV6-5 to TRBJ2-1; D is ambiguous. Trimming cost V 8 bases and J 0 bases, with 8 bases left between them. The CDR3 has 13 amino acids. Germline lookup yields CDR1 MNHEY and CDR2 SVGAGI.